This TCR beta chain is from a study of monozygotic twins with inflammatory bowel disease. General study points: Versus healthy twins, IBD patients showed fewer clonotypes shared with others, especially with disease activity.

On this clonotype: Its antigen is currently unknown.

cDNA for each sample came from eight separate reactions. TCRdb re-called the 5' RACE reads; every CDR3 protein appears as one record, without DNA. The sample data list some 170,000 distinct CDR3 sequences. The CDR3 extends over 14 amino acids. Germline assignment: CDR1 SQVTM and CDR2 ANQGSEA. This clonotype originated in a human donor with ulcerative colitis or Crohn's disease, or a healthy co-twin of an affected twin (not recorded which). V usage is TRBV29-1 and J usage is TRBJ2-3; the TCRdb call, TRBD2, lacks DNA for checking. What was sequenced was blood. CDR3 loop: CSVVLAGGTDTQYF.